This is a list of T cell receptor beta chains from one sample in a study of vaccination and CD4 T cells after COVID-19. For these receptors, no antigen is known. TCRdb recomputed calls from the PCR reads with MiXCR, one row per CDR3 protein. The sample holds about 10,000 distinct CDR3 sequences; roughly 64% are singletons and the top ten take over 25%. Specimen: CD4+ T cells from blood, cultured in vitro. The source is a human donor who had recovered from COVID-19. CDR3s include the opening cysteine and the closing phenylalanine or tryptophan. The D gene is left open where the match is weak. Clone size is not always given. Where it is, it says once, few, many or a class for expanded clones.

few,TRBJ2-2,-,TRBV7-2,CASSLATGTGELFF,TGTGCCAGCAGCTTAGCCACGGGCACCGGGGAGCTGTTTTTT
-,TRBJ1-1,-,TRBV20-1,CSARDQNRVWTEAFF,TGCAGTGCTAGAGACCAAAACAGGGTATGGACTGAAGCTTTCTTT
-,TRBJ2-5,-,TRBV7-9,CASSSGTLHGETQYF,TGTGCCAGCAGCTCCGGGACTCTACACGGGGAGACCCAGTACTTC
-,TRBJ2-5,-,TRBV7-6,CASSLVDTSQETQYF,TGTGCCAGCAGCTTAGTGGACACGTCCCAAGAGACCCAGTACTTC
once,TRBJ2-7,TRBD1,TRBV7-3,CASSLNPGGYEQYF,TGTGCCAGCAGCTTAAACCCAGGGGGCTACGAGCAGTACTTC
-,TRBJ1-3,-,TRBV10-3,CAIGQLGGSGNTIYF,TGTGCCATCGGGCAGCTGGGCGGCTCTGGAAACACCATATATTTT
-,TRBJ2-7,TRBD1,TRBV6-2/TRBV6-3,CASSDRGSYEQYF,TGTGCCAGCAGCGACAGGGGTTCCTACGAGCAGTACTTC
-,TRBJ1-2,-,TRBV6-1,CASGGGYTGGYTF,TGTGCCAGTGGGGGTGGGTATACAGGTGGCTACACCTTC
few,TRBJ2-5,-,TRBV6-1,CASSDLIRETQYF,TGTGCCAGCAGTGACTTGATTCGGGAGACCCAGTACTTC
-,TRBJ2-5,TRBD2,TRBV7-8,CASSLGTSGRSETQYF,TGTGCCAGCAGCTTAGGGACTAGCGGGAGGTCAGAGACCCAGTACTTC
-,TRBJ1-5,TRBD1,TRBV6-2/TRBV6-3,CASSPDRASNQPQHF,TGTGCCAGCAGTCCGGACAGGGCTAGCAATCAGCCCCAGCATTTT
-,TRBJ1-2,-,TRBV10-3,CAISESGTNYGYTF,TGTGCCATCAGTGAGTCCGGGACCAACTATGGCTACACCTTC
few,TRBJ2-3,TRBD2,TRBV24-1,CATSDPAGADTQYF,TGTGCCACCAGTGATCCTGCGGGGGCAGATACGCAGTATTTT
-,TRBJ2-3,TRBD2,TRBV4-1,CASSQVTGRGADTQYF,TGCGCCAGCAGCCAAGTAACGGGGAGGGGCGCAGATACGCAGTATTTT
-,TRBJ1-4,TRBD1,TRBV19,CASSMGFNRGIREKLFF,TGTGCCAGTAGTATGGGATTTAACAGGGGGATACGCGAAAAACTGTTTTTT
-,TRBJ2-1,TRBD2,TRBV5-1,CASSSMGRGNYNEQFF,TGCGCCAGCAGCTCTATGGGGCGGGGGAACTACAATGAGCAGTTCTTC
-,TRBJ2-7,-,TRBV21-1,CASPKADEQYF,TGTGCCAGCCCAAAAGCCGACGAGCAGTACTTC
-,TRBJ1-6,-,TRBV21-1,CASSISVVPNNSPLHF,TGTGCCAGCAGCATCTCAGTCGTACCCAATAATTCACCCCTCCACTTT
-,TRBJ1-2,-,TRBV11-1,CASSLGEGGGYTF,TGTGCCAGCAGCTTAGGTGAGGGGGGAGGCTACACCTTC
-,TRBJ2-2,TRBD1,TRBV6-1,CASNKQGAAGELFF,TGTGCCAGCAACAAACAGGGGGCGGCCGGGGAGCTGTTTTTT
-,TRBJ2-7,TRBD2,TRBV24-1,CATSDPRTSGNEQYF,TGTGCCACCAGTGATCCTAGGACTAGCGGGAACGAGCAGTACTTC
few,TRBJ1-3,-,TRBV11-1,CASSWQDGNTIYF,TGTGCCAGCAGCTGGCAGGACGGAAACACCATATATTTT